This TCR beta chain was observed in a study of blood T cell repertoires in COVID-19. Per germline, CDR1 SGHNT and CDR2 YENEEA. V was pared by 2 bases and J by 10 bases, with 11 bases between. This CDR3 spans 12 amino acids. How the authors handled the data: Estimation of nucleated cell counts was performed using reference gene primer amplification. Only in-frame clones appear in the TCRdb table, and some are missing; sequencing was by immunoSEQ multiplex PCR. V and J calls and clone size come straight from that table; D and trimming were deduced from the DNA. The table lists some 65,000 clones, over 85% of them singletons, with 2.9% in the top ten.

The gene calls are TRBV11-3 and TRBJ1-1; weak D call: TRBD1 (5 bases). The clonotype was recovered from a man in his sixties or seventies with active COVID-19. Sequencing was performed on peripheral blood. The CDR3 sequence: CASSLMQGGAFF. For the CDR3, the DNA is TGTGCCAGCAGCTTAATGCAGGGCGGAGCTTTCTTT.